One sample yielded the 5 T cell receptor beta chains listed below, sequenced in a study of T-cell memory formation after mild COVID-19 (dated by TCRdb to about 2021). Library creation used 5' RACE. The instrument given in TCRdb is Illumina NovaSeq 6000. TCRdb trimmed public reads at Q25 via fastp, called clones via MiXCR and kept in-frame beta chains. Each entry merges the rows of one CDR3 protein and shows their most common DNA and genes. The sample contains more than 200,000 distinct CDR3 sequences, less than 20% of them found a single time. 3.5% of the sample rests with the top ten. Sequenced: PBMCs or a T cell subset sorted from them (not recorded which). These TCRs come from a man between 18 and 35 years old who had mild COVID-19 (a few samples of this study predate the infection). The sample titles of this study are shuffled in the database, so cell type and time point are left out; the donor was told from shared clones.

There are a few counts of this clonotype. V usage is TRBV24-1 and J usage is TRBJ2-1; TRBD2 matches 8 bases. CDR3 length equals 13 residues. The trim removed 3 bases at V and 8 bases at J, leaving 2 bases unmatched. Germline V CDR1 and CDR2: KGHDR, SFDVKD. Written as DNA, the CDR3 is TGTGCCACCAGTGATCCGGGACTAGATGAGCAGTTCTTC. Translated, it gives CATSDPGLDEQFF.

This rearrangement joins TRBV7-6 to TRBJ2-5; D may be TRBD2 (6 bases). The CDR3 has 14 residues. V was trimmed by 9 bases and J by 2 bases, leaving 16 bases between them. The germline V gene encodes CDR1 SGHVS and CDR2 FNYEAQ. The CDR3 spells CASKRWREQETQYF. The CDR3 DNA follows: TGTGCCAGTAAGAGGTGGAGGGAACAAGAGACCCAGTACTTC.

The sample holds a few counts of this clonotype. DNA for the CDR3: TGTGCCAGCGAAGTCTCGAACACCGGGGAGCTGTTTTTT. Translation gives CASEVSNTGELFF. The chain recombines TRBV6-1 with TRBJ2-2; D not certain. Trimming left V 8 bases short and J 0 bases short, with 7 bases between. The CDR3 contains 13 residues. Germline CDR1 and CDR2: MNHNS and SASEGT.

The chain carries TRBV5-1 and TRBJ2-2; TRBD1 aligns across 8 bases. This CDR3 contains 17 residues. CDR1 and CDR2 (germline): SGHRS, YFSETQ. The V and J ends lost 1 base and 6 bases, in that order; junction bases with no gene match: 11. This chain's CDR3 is CASSLSGGVGSPGELFF. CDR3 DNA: TGCGCCAGCAGCTTGTCAGGGGGCGTGGGATCCCCCGGGGAGCTGTTTTTT.

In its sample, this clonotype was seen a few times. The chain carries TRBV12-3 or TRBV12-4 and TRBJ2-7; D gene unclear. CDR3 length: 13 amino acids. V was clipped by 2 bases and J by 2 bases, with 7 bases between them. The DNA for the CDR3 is TGTGCCAGCAGTTTACAGTCAGCCTACGAGCAGTACTTC. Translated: CASSLQSAYEQYF.